This T cell receptor beta chain was sequenced during a study of T cells in Graves' hyperthyroidism and ophthalmopathy. Newly diagnosed patients aged 18 to 65 had hyperthyroidism of under 2 months' duration. Exclusion of a patient resulted from uncontrolled infection, other autoimmune disease, pregnancy or lactation. The blood specimen was taken at initial hyperthyroidism diagnosis, before any ophthalmopathy symptoms. PBMCs came from around 10 ml fresh peripheral blood. From RNA transcripts, TCR beta CDR3 regions were amplified. The TCR CDR3 was amplified in a first-round RT-PCR using the HTBI primer set. TCRdb re-derived calls from the multiplex PCR reads in MiXCR, one entry per CDR3 protein. The sample lists hundreds of thousands of distinct CDR3 sequences, about 15% occurring once. The source is a woman under 40 with Graves' hyperthyroidism that later progressed to Graves' ophthalmopathy. The sample comprised blood.

CDR3: CASNDPSSGKDYIQYF. The CDR3 bases are TGTGCCAGCAACGATCCCAGTAGCGGGAAGGACTACATTCAGTACTTC. The chain links TRBV4-2 to TRBJ2-4, with 8 bases fitting TRBD2. The CDR3 totals 16 residues. Germline CDR1 LGHNA, CDR2 YNFKEQ. V trimming: 7 bases; J trimming: 8 bases; junction bases outside the gene matches: 16.